This record concerns one T cell receptor (beta chain) sequence. Its antigen is not identified. The read stops 3 residues short of the end of the CDR3; the missing end is completed from the germline J gene. This specimen belongs to a study of T cells in women clearing cervical HPV infection. Overall study: Controls gave blood once infection was undetectable; cases at lesion identification.

Libraries were prepared by immunoSEQ multiplex PCR; TCRdb keeps only in-frame clonotypes and omits some of them. This specimen shows roughly 42,000 clones; the ten leading clones hold approximately 4.8%. Study conclusions and caveats: CIN3+ cases had significantly higher TCR repertoire richness than controls, but evenness did not differ.

The germline gives CDR1 MRHNA, CDR2 SNTAGT. The length of the CDR3 is 12 residues. The V gene lost 0 bases and the J gene lost 9 bases, with 6 bases spanning the gap. This chain uses TRBV6-4 with TRBJ2-1, with D uncertain. Input material: blood buffy coat. The receptor was isolated from a woman aged 18-70 years with a cervical HPV16 infection that either progressed to CIN3+ or cleared (not recorded which). The CDR3 sequence is CASSDSEVEQFF. CDR3 DNA (partial): TGTGCCAGCAGTGACTCCGAGGTTGAG.